These 12 T cell receptor beta chains originate from one sample sequenced in a study of T cells in Graves' hyperthyroidism and ophthalmopathy. TCR beta CDR3 region amplification was performed from RNA transcripts. The TCR CDR3 was amplified in a first-round RT-PCR using the HTBI primer set. One entry per CDR3 protein, called by TCRdb with MiXCR from the multiplex PCR reads. The repertoire holds fewer than 450,000 distinct CDR3 sequences, with roughly 17% as singletons. Sequencing was performed on blood. The origin of the receptors is a woman aged 25 to 39 with Graves' hyperthyroidism that later progressed to Graves' ophthalmopathy.

Ten or more counts support this clonotype. This sequence joins TRBV4-1 and TRBJ2-1; 9 nucleotides match TRBD1. The germline gives CDR1 MGHRA, CDR2 YSYEKL. The CDR3 has 16 amino acids. Trimming removed 1 base from V and 4 bases from J; junction bases left unmatched: 5. The CDR3 reads CASSQAQGARYNEQFF. CDR3 DNA: TGCGCCAGCAGCCAAGCACAGGGGGCGCGTTACAATGAGCAGTTCTTC.

Only a few counts were recorded for this clonotype. The chain employs TRBV19 and TRBJ1-2; D not certain. V dropped 8 bases and J dropped 1 base, with 8 bases sitting between them. Per the germline V gene, CDR1 is LNHDA and CDR2 is SQIVND (reference sequence). The CDR3 has 12 amino acids. Written as DNA, the CDR3 is TGTGCCAGTTACATCGTTAACTATGGCTACACCTTC. It specifies CASYIVNYGYTF.

The table lists this clonotype with a count of one. A much larger clone lies one base from this, so it may be a read error. This chain uses TRBV7-8 with TRBJ2-7, with 13 positions matching TRBD2. This CDR3 is built from 16 residues. Germline CDR1 SGHVS, CDR2 FQNEAQ. The CDR3: CASSSMGLAGTYEQSF. Here the CDR3 DNA reads TGTGCCAGCAGCTCAATGGGACTAGCGGGGACCTACGAGCAGTCCTTC.

Comment on this clonotype: A much larger clone is a single base away; this may be a read error. The chain combines TRBV6-1 with TRBJ2-7; 8 nucleotides match TRBD2. The junction had 12 bases not matched to a gene; V was cut back by 8 bases and J by 6 bases. Germline V gene data show CDR1 as MNHNS and CDR2 as SASEGT. This CDR3 is built from 14 residues. Here the CDR3 DNA reads TGTGCCAGCGCCGCCGGGGGGGGGCTCGGCGAGCAGTACTTC. Amino acid sequence: CASAAGGGLGEQYF.

The chain combines TRBV4-1 with TRBJ2-3, with TRBD2 matching 14 bases. Per the germline V gene, CDR1 is MGHRA and CDR2 is YSYEKL. This CDR3 is built from 19 residues. The ends lost 1 base at V and 2 bases at J; junction bases unmatched: 8. The CDR3 is CASSQGQGTSGSLTDTQYF. CDR3 DNA: TGCGCCAGCAGCCAAGGACAGGGGACTAGCGGGAGCCTCACAGATACGCAGTATTTT.

This clonotype was recorded a few times. V usage is TRBV3-1 and J usage is TRBJ1-1; D is perhaps TRBD1 (5 bases). Between the trimmed V and J ends, which lost 3 bases and 4 bases, there was a span of 18 bases. Germline CDR1 LGHDT, CDR2 YNNKEL (reference sequence). The CDR3 extends over 16 amino acids. The CDR3 DNA sequence: TGTGCCAGCAGCCACCGGGACGGAGGGCTTGGCACTGAAGCTTTCTTT. As protein: CASSHRDGGLGTEAFF. The full variable domain, its missing parts supplied by reference TRBV3-1 and TRBJ1-1, is DTAVSQTPKYLVTQMGNDKSIKCEQNLGHDTMYWYKQDSKKFLKIMFSYNNKELIINETVPNRFSPKSPDKAHLNLHINSLELGDSAVYFCASSHRDGGLGTEAFFGQGTRLTVV.

The chain links TRBV6-1 to TRBJ2-7, with D possibly being TRBD1 or TRBD2 (6 bases each). The CDR3 is 15 residues long. Germline lookup yields CDR1 MNHNS and CDR2 SASEGT. V was pared by 6 bases and J by 2 bases, with 17 bases between. CDR3 region: CASSIRGQGTYEQYF. CDR3 nucleotides: TGTGCCAGCAGCATACGGGGGCAGGGAACCTACGAGCAGTACTTC.

This clonotype was seen repeatedly, ten times or more. CDR3 protein: CASSGQGINEQFF. DNA for the CDR3: TGTGCCAGTTCGGGACAGGGCATAAATGAGCAGTTCTTC. V usage is TRBV28 and J usage is TRBJ2-1, with 9 bases fitting TRBD1. This CDR3 spans 13 amino acids. Germline CDR1 MDHEN, CDR2 SYDVKM. V dropped 9 bases and J dropped 7; count of bases not matched to a gene: 7.

The CDR3 sequence: CASSEKQGAQPQHF. In nucleotides, the CDR3 is TGTGCCAGCAGTGAAAAACAGGGGGCTCAGCCCCAGCATTTT. V usage is TRBV6-1 and J usage is TRBJ1-5; 9 bases are a match to TRBD1. Germline lookup yields CDR1 MNHNS and CDR2 SASEGT. This CDR3 has 14 amino acids. V trimming: 2 bases; J trimming: 6 bases; junction bases outside the gene matches: 2.

This clonotype was picked up many times. The chain recombines TRBV28 with TRBJ2-1; weak D call: TRBD2 (5 bases). This CDR3 is 18 amino acids long. Trimming stripped 4 bases from V and 1 base from J, with 20 bases between. The germline gives CDR1 MDHEN, CDR2 SYDVKM. CDR3 DNA: TGTGCCAGCAGTTATACGACTAAGGGATTGGGTTCCTACAATGAGCAGTTCTTC. This codes for CASSYTTKGLGSYNEQFF.

The rearrangement links TRBV19 to TRBJ1-4; 7 bases align to TRBD1. Trimming at V came to 5 bases and at J to 5 bases, leaving 8 bases not matched to a gene. The CDR3 length is 15 residues. Germline-derived CDR1 and CDR2 are LNHDA and SQIVND (reference sequence). The CDR3 DNA reads as TGTGCCAGTAGTCCCCAGGGGGGGCAGAATGAAAAACTGTTTTTT. It translates to CASSPQGGQNEKLFF.

In this sample, this clonotype turned up many times. The chain carries TRBV7-2 and TRBJ2-2, with D perhaps TRBD1 (5 bases). The germline CDR1 and CDR2 sequences are SGHTA and FQGNSA. V lost 1 base, J lost 0 bases, and 12 bases lay in between. This CDR3 is built from 17 residues. The CDR3 DNA follows: TGTGCCAGCAGCTTAGGTTATTGGGGCACGAACACCGGGGAGCTGTTTTTT. This gives the protein CASSLGYWGTNTGELFF.